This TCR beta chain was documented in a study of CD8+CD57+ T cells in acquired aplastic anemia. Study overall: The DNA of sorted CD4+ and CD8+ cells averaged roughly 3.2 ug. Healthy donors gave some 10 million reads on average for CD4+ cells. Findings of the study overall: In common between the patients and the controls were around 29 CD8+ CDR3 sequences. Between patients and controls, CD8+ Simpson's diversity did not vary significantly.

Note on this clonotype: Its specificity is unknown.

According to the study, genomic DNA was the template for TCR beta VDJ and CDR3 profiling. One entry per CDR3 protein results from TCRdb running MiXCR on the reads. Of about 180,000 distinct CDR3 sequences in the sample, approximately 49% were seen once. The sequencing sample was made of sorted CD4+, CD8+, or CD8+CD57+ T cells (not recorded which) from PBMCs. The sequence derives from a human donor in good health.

CDR3 nucleotides: TGTGCCAGCAGGAGACTAGCGGGAGGGGATCGCACAGATACGCAGTATTTT. Its translation is CASRRLAGGDRTDTQYF. The J gene is TRBJ2-3, the V gene TRBV2, with 14 bases matching TRBD2. J gave up 1 base and V 6 bases, and 6 bases lay outside the gene matches. CDR3 length: 17 amino acids. In germline, CDR1 is SNHLY, CDR2 FYNNEI.